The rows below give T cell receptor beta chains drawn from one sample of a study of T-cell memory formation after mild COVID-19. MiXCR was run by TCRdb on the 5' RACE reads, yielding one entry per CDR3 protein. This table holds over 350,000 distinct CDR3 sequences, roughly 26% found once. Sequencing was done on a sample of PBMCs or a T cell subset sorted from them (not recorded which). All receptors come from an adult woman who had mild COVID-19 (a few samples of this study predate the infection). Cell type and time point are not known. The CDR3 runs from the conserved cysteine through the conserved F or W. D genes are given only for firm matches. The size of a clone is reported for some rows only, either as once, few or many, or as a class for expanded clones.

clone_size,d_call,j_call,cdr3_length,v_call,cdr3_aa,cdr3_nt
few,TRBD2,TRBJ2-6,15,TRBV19,CASQLGRAGANVLTF,TGTGCCAGTCAACTAGGGAGGGCCGGGGCCAACGTCCTGACTTTC
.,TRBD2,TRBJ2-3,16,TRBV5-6,CASSLASGEVTDTQYF,TGTGCCAGCAGCTTGGCTAGCGGTGAAGTCACAGATACGCAGTATTTT
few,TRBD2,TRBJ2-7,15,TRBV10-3,CAISVLAGLSYEQYF,TGTGCCATCAGTGTGCTAGCGGGGCTGTCCTACGAGCAGTACTTC
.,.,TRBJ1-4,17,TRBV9,CASSAGQGGATNEKLFF,TGTGCCAGCAGCGCGGGGCAGGGTGGAGCAACTAATGAAAAACTGTTTTTT
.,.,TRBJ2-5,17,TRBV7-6,CASSLLPGPIAGETQYF,TGTGCCAGCAGCCTACTTCCGGGACCTATAGCAGGGGAGACCCAGTACTTC
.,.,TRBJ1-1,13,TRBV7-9,CASRSQGYTEAFF,TGTGCCAGCAGATCTCAGGGTTACACTGAAGCTTTCTTT
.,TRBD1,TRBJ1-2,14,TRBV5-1,CASGQDPRDYGYTF,TGCGCCAGCGGACAGGACCCGAGGGACTATGGCTACACCTTC
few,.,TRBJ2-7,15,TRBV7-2,CASAGQPVLSYEQYF,TGTGCCAGCGCGGGACAGCCAGTACTATCCTACGAGCAGTACTTC
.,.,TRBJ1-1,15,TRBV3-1,CASSQELGRNTEAFF,TGTGCCAGCAGCCAAGAACTTGGTAGGAACACTGAAGCTTTCTTT
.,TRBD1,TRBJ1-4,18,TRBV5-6,CASSLYVGAGGFDEKLFF,TGTGCCAGCAGCTTGTACGTCGGGGCAGGGGGCTTTGATGAAAAACTGTTTTTT
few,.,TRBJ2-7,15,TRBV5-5,CASSLGPPSEYEQYF,TGTGCCAGCAGCTTGGGGCCTCCAAGCGAATACGAGCAGTACTTC
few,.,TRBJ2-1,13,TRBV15,CATSRDRAGEQFF,TGTGCCACCAGCAGAGATCGGGCCGGGGAGCAGTTCTTC
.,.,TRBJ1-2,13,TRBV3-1,CASSQDEVYGYTF,TGTGCCAGCAGCCAAGATGAGGTCTATGGCTACACCTTC
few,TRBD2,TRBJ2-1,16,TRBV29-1,CSVKGLAGQSYNEQFF,TGCAGCGTTAAGGGACTAGCGGGGCAGTCCTACAATGAGCAGTTCTTC
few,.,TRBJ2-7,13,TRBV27,CASRRPGSYEQYF,TGTGCCAGCAGGAGGCCAGGCTCCTACGAGCAGTACTTC
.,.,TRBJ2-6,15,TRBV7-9,CASSLVRVGANVLTF,TGTGCCAGCAGCTTAGTCCGGGTTGGGGCCAACGTCCTGACTTTC
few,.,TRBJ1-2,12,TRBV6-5,CASSYRQAHYTF,TGTGCCAGCAGTTATCGGCAGGCCCACTACACCTTC
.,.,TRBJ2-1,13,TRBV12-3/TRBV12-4,CASSFRASNEQFF,TGTGCCAGCAGTTTTAGGGCTAGCAATGAGCAGTTCTTC
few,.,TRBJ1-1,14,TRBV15,CATSARGTNTEAFF,TGTGCCACCAGCGCCCGGGGCACCAACACTGAAGCTTTCTTT
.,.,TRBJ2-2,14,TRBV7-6,CASSLHGNTGELFF,TGTGCCAGCAGCTTGCATGGAAACACCGGGGAGCTGTTTTTT
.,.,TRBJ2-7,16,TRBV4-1,CASSQDPAYYAYEQYF,TGCGCCAGCAGCCAAGATCCGGCGTACTATGCCTACGAGCAGTACTTC
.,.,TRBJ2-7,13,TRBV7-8,CASSPLVGGEQYF,TGTGCCAGCAGCCCACTTGTGGGGGGCGAGCAGTACTTC
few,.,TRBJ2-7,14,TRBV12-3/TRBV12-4,CASSSPGTPWEQYF,TGTGCCAGCAGTTCACCGGGCACACCTTGGGAGCAGTACTTC
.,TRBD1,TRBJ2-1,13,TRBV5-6,CASTPGQGNEQFF,TGTGCCAGCACCCCGGGACAGGGCAATGAGCAGTTCTTC
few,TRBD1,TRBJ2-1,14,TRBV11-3,CASSLAGQGDEQFF,TGTGCCAGCAGCTTGGCGGGACAGGGGGATGAGCAGTTCTTC
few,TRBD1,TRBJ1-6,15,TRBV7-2,CASSFPGTEYSPLHF,TGTGCCAGCAGCTTCCCCGGGACAGAGTATTCACCCCTCCACTTT
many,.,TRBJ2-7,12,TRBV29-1,CSVDSGSYEQYF,TGCAGCGTTGACTCCGGCTCCTACGAGCAGTACTTC
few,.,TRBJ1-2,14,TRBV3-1,CASSPLRSGNGYTF,TGTGCCAGCAGCCCCCTAAGGTCTGGGAATGGCTACACCTTC
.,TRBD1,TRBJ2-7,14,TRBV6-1,CASSLTGTEYEQYF,TGTGCCAGCAGCCTCACCGGGACAGAATACGAGCAGTACTTC
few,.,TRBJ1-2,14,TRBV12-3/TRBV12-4,CASSPGTVNYGYTF,TGTGCCAGCAGTCCCGGGACGGTGAACTATGGCTACACCTTC
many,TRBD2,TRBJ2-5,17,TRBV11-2,CASSLEGWSGGAETQYF,TGTGCCAGCAGCTTAGAAGGATGGAGCGGGGGGGCGGAGACCCAGTACTTC
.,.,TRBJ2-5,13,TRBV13,CASSSTGRVAQYF,TGTGCCAGCAGCTCGACAGGCCGAGTGGCCCAGTACTTC
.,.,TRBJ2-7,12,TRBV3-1,CASSHPRGEQYF,TGTGCCAGCAGCCACCCCAGGGGCGAGCAGTACTTC
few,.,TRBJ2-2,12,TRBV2,CASSELSGELFF,TGTGCCAGCAGTGAACTCTCCGGGGAGCTGTTTTTT
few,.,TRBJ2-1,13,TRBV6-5,CASKSSGYNEQFF,TGTGCCAGCAAGAGTTCCGGCTACAATGAGCAGTTCTTC
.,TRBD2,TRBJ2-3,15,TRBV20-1,CSAGGASGTPDTQYF,TGCAGTGCCGGGGGGGCTAGCGGTACCCCAGATACGCAGTATTTT
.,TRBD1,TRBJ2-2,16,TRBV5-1,CASSLFGTANTGELFF,TGCGCCAGCAGCTTGTTTGGGACAGCGAACACCGGGGAGCTGTTTTTT
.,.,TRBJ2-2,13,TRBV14,CASSQGTTGELFF,TGTGCCAGCAGCCAAGGCACCACCGGGGAGCTGTTTTTT
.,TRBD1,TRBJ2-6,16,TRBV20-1,CSAVQGARTGANVLTF,TGCAGTGCTGTTCAGGGGGCGCGGACTGGGGCCAACGTCCTGACTTTC
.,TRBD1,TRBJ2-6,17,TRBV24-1,CATSDRPGGAGANVLTF,TGTGCCACCAGTGATAGGCCAGGGGGTGCTGGGGCCAACGTCCTGACTTTC
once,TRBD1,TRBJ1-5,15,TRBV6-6,CASSYSDRVDQPQHF,TGTGCCAGCAGTTACTCCGACAGGGTTGATCAGCCCCAGCATTTT
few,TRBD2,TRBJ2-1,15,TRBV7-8,CASSFLAGPYNEQFF,TGTGCCAGCAGCTTCCTAGCGGGACCCTACAATGAGCAGTTCTTC
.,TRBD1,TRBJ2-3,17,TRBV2,CASSEGGTGDIIDTQYF,TGTGCCAGCAGTGAAGGCGGGACAGGGGATATTATAGATACGCAGTATTTT
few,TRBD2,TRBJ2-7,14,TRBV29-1,CSVEDSGGAYEQYF,TGCAGCGTTGAAGATTCGGGAGGCGCCTACGAGCAGTACTTC
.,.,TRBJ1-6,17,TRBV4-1,CASSQEPKAGRNSPLHF,TGCGCCAGCAGCCAAGAACCAAAGGCAGGGAGGAATTCACCCCTCCACTTT
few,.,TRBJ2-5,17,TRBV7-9,CASSFSPRHLYQETQYF,TGTGCCAGCAGCTTTAGCCCCCGACACCTGTACCAAGAGACCCAGTACTTC
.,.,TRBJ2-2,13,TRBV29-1,CSVEGGISGELFF,TGCAGCGTGGAAGGAGGTATCTCCGGGGAGCTGTTTTTT
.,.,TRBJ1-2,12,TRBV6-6,CASSYNRDGYTF,TGTGCCAGCAGTTATAACAGGGATGGCTACACCTTC
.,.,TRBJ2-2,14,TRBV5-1,CASSLGPQAGELFF,TGCGCCAGCAGCTTGGGTCCCCAGGCCGGGGAGCTGTTTTTT
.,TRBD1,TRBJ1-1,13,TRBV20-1,CSASTGGDTEAFF,TGCAGTGCTTCGACAGGGGGAGACACTGAAGCTTTCTTT
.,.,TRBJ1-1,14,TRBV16,CASSLGHPNTEAFF,TGTGCCAGCAGCCTAGGGCACCCGAACACTGAAGCTTTCTTT
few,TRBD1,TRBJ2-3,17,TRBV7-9,CASSLKGASPRTDTQYF,TGTGCCAGCAGCTTAAAGGGGGCCTCTCCCCGCACAGATACGCAGTATTTT
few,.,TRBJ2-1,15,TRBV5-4,CASSSGLISYNEQFF,TGTGCCAGCAGTTCCGGACTTATTTCCTACAATGAGCAGTTCTTC